A single sample is the source of the 21 T cell receptor beta chains below, sequenced in a study of blood T cell repertoires in COVID-19. The method was immunoSEQ multiplex PCR; TCRdb's version includes in-frame clones alone and lacks a portion of them. The sample carries about 180,000 clones, around 82% recorded once. Sequenced: peripheral blood. Receptor source: a man aged 18-30 years with active or convalescent COVID-19.

The chain uses TRBV19 and TRBJ1-2, with 8 bases identical to TRBD1. Germline assignment: CDR1 LNHDA and CDR2 SQIVND (reference sequence). CDR3 length equals 13 residues. V lost 6 bases to trimming and J lost 8 bases; unmatched junction nucleotides: 8. CDR3 in DNA: TGTGCCAGTAGGACGGACAGGGCTAGAGGCTACACCTTC. It translates to CASRTDRARGYTF.

The chain joins TRBV5-4 to TRBJ2-7; possible D gene TRBD2, 6 bases. The germline V gene encodes CDR1 SGHNT and CDR2 YYREEE (reference sequence). The length of the CDR3 is 15 residues. V lost 4 bases to trimming and J lost 1 base, with 15 bases between them. CDR3 sequence: CASSRAGTVSYEQYF. Here the CDR3 DNA reads TGTGCCAGCAGCCGTGCGGGGACTGTGTCCTACGAGCAGTACTTC.

This clone occurred a few times. V gene TRBV7-8 combines with J gene TRBJ2-1; D is perhaps TRBD2 (6 bases). CDR3 length: 14 residues. Trimming cost V 8 bases and J 6 bases, with 17 bases left between them. Germline V CDR1 and CDR2: SGHVS, FQNEAQ. The CDR3 here is CASAFSETSNEQFF. In DNA form, the CDR3 reads TGTGCCAGCGCATTTAGTGAGACTAGCAATGAGCAGTTCTTC.

The V gene is TRBV6-2 or TRBV6-3, the J gene TRBJ1-5, with 8 bases lining up with TRBD1. The CDR3 contains 19 residues. In germline, CDR1 is MNHEY, CDR2 SVGEGT. Trimming removed 1 base from V and 0 bases from J; junction bases left unmatched: 11. The CDR3: CASSYFPSGQGSSNQPQHF. CDR3 nucleotide sequence: TGTGCCAGCAGTTACTTTCCAAGTGGACAGGGTAGTAGCAATCAGCCCCAGCATTTT.

The chain uses TRBV6-5 and TRBJ1-4; D remains unclear. The germline V gene has CDR1 MNHEY and CDR2 SVGAGI. The length of the CDR3 is 14 residues. V shed 6 bases and J shed 7 bases, with 15 bases lying between them. The chain's CDR3 is CASSPAGTAEKLFF. CDR3 in DNA: TGTGCCAGCAGCCCGGCGGGTACGGCTGAAAAACTGTTTTTT.

This clone was detected only a few times. The V gene is TRBV6-5, the J gene TRBJ2-7; tentatively, D is TRBD2 (6 bases). Germline assignment: CDR1 MNHEY and CDR2 SVGAGI. V lost 4 bases and J 0 bases, leaving 10 bases between the germline ends. The CDR3 extends over 14 amino acids. CDR3 in amino acids: CASSSAGTSYEQYF. In DNA, the CDR3 is TGTGCCAGCAGTTCGGCGGGGACCTCCTACGAGCAGTACTTC.

This chain connects TRBV25-1 to TRBJ1-2; 7 bases map to TRBD1. The trim removed 0 bases at V and 6 bases at J, leaving 10 bases unmatched. The CDR3 spans 16 residues. Germline V gives CDR1 MGHDK, CDR2 SYGVNS. CDR3 bases: TGTGCCAGCAGTGAATATTGGGACAGCCAAAGGGATGGCTACACCTTC. Its protein is CASSEYWDSQRDGYTF.

V is TRBV7-3 and J is TRBJ1-1; D unresolved. The CDR3 contains 15 residues. CDR1 is SGHTA, CDR2 FQGTGA, per germline. Trimming removed 2 bases at V and 1 base at J, with 11 bases between. The CDR3 nucleotides are TGTGCCAGCAGCTTAGGAGGGCCCAAGAACACTGAAGCTTTCTTT. It codes for CASSLGGPKNTEAFF. The full variable domain, with the rest looked up from reference TRBV7-3 and TRBJ1-1, is GAGVSQTPSNKVTEKGKYVELRCDPISGHTALYWYRQSLGQGPEFLIYFQGTGAADDSGLPNDRFFAVRPEGSVSTLKIQRTERGDSAVYLCASSLGGPKNTEAFFGQGTRLTVV.

CDR3 sequence (DNA): TGTGCTAGTAAGGGGTGGGACACCGGGGAGCTGTTTTTT. It specifies CASKGWDTGELFF. The chain joins TRBV12-5 to TRBJ2-2, with D perhaps TRBD1 (5 bases). This CDR3 comprises 13 residues. Between the trimmed V and J ends, which lost 8 bases and 3 bases, there was a span of 10 bases. Germline V CDR1 and CDR2: LGHNT, FRNRAP.

This chain links TRBV7-6 with TRBJ2-5; TRBD1 aligns across 10 bases. The trim removed 4 bases at V and 5 bases at J, leaving 13 bases unmatched. CDR3 size: 17 residues. Germline-derived CDR1 and CDR2 are SGHVS and FNYEAQ. The CDR3 sequence: CASSSQGGQGFRETQYF. The CDR3 DNA reads as TGTGCCAGCAGCTCCCAGGGGGGACAGGGGTTTCGTGAGACCCAGTACTTC.

J is TRBJ1-5 and V is TRBV24-1, with a possible D match to TRBD1 (6 bases). The CDR3 runs to 15 residues. V shed 3 bases and J shed 7 bases, with 15 bases lying between them. Germline V lookup: CDR1 KGHDR, CDR2 SFDVKD. The CDR3 here is CATSDQDRRRQPQHF. CDR3 sequence (DNA): TGTGCCACCAGTGATCAAGACAGGCGTAGGCAGCCCCAGCATTTT.

The chain combines TRBV7-3 with TRBJ2-1; D unclear. Germline-derived CDR1 and CDR2 are SGHTA and FQGTGA. Trimming cost V 2 bases and J 0 bases, with 11 bases left between them. The CDR3 contains 16 residues. The CDR3 is CASSLFGLSSYNEQFF. In DNA, the CDR3 is TGTGCCAGCAGCTTATTTGGGCTAAGCTCCTACAATGAGCAGTTCTTC.

This clone was observed a few times. The identical CDR3 is also encoded by other nucleotide sequences in the sample. V is TRBV28 and J is TRBJ2-7, with 14 positions matching TRBD2. Germline assignment: CDR1 MDHEN and CDR2 SYDVKM. The CDR3 length is 15 residues. With 6 bases clipped from V and 3 bases from J, the junction kept 4 bases outside the gene matches. The CDR3 DNA follows: TGTGCCAGCAGGCGGACTAGCGGGAGGAACTACGAGCAGTACTTC. Translation: CASRRTSGRNYEQYF. The full variable domain, in which reference TRBV28 and TRBJ2-7 provide the parts outside the CDR3, is DVKVTQSSRYLVKRTGEKVFLECVQDMDHENMFWYRQDPGLGLRLIYFSYDVKMKEKGDIPEGYSVSREKKERFSLILESASTNQTSMYLCASRRTSGRNYEQYFGPGTRLTVT.

This chain connects TRBV10-1 to TRBJ2-3; D remains ambiguous. This CDR3 contains 13 residues. The V end was cut by 6 bases, the J end by 0 bases, with 7 bases between. Germline V gene data show CDR1 as WNHNN and CDR2 as SYGVQD (reference sequence). The CDR3 reads CASSPSSTDTQYF. In DNA form, the CDR3 reads TGCGCCAGCAGCCCCTCGAGCACAGATACGCAGTATTTT.

V and J are TRBV19 and TRBJ1-1, with D uncertain. The CDR3 covers 11 residues. V gave up 5 bases and J gave up 7 bases, with 8 bases separating them. The germline V gene encodes CDR1 LNHDA and CDR2 SQIVND (reference sequence). The CDR3 region has the DNA TGTGCCAGTAGTTCGGGGTTTGAAGCTTTCTTT. Amino acids: CASSSGFEAFF.

The chain uses TRBV20-1 and TRBJ1-4; D unresolved. The CDR3 extends over 11 amino acids. CDR1 is DFQATT and CDR2 is SNEGSKA in the germline V gene (reference sequence). The V end was cut by 1 base, the J end by 10 bases, with 7 bases between. CDR3 protein: CSARVSGKLFF. The CDR3 nucleotides are TGCAGTGCTAGAGTGAGCGGAAAACTGTTTTTT.

J is TRBJ1-1 and V is TRBV7-9; no clear D gene. CDR3 size: 12 residues. Germline CDR1 reads SEHNR; CDR2 reads FQNEAQ (reference sequence). Deletions cut 5 bases from V and 11 bases from J, with 15 bases between. Written as DNA, the CDR3 is TGTGCCAGCAGCCCAGATCGGGGTGGGGCTTTCTTT. This sequence encodes CASSPDRGGAFF.

The chain employs TRBV12-3 or TRBV12-4 and TRBJ2-7, with D perhaps TRBD1 (6 bases). V was pared by 3 bases and J by 7 bases, with 13 bases between. The CDR3 is 13 residues long. The CDR3 coding sequence is TGTGCCAGCAGTTTTTTACAGGGTGGAGAGCAGTACTTC. Its protein is CASSFLQGGEQYF.

The V and J genes are TRBV5-8 and TRBJ2-3; weak D call: TRBD2 (5 bases). The CDR3 is 13 amino acids. V lost 0 bases and J 4 bases, leaving 6 bases between the germline ends. From germline, CDR1 is SGHTS and CDR2 YDEGEE. Here the CDR3 DNA reads TGTGCCAGCAGCTTGGAAGCGGCAGATACGCAGTATTTT. Translation gives CASSLEAADTQYF.

This clone was seen only once. The V and J genes are TRBV2 and TRBJ1-2; TRBD1 agrees at 10 bases. This CDR3 has 14 residues. The V gene end was trimmed by 4 bases and the J gene end by 4 bases; junction bases not matched to a gene: 3. Germline CDR1 reads SNHLY; CDR2 reads FYNNEI. CDR3 nucleotides: TGTGCCAGCAGTGTGGGACAGGGGTTCTATGGCTACACCTTC. Amino acids: CASSVGQGFYGYTF.

CDR3 residues: CASSEIQGNEQFF. For the CDR3, the DNA is TGTGCCAGCAGTGAAATACAGGGCAATGAGCAGTTCTTC. This chain links TRBV6-1 with TRBJ2-1; D may be TRBD1 (6 bases). Trimming cost V 2 bases and J 6 bases, with 8 bases left between them. This CDR3 contains 13 residues. Germline loops: CDR1 MNHNS, CDR2 SASEGT.